The next 30 T cell receptor beta chains were all read from a single sample in a study of cytomegalovirus exposure and HLA in healthy donors. The method was immunoSEQ multiplex PCR; TCRdb's version includes in-frame clones alone and lacks a portion of them. The sample has some 60,000 clones, 90% to 97% seen once. Sequencing input: PBMCs. The receptor source for this set is a man younger than 30 in good health and CMV-seronegative.

This clone was seen only once. The chain combines TRBV19 with TRBJ2-7, with 7 positions matching TRBD2. Looked up from germline, CDR1 is LNHDA and CDR2 is SQIVND (reference sequence). The CDR3 loop spans 12 amino acids. J lost 3 bases, V lost 4 bases, and 0 bases had no gene match. The DNA of the CDR3 is TGTGCCAGTAGTAGCGGGAGCTACGAGCAGTACTTC. Its protein is CASSSGSYEQYF.

This chain joins TRBV11-2 and TRBJ2-7, with D uncertain. CDR3 length: 11 amino acids. The V end lost 6 bases, the J end lost 2 bases, and 5 bases lay between the germline ends. Germline CDR1 is SGHAT and CDR2 is FQNNGV. The DNA of the CDR3 is TGTGCCAGCAGTTCTACCTACGAGCAGTACTTC. This translates into CASSSTYEQYF.

V is TRBV27 and J is TRBJ2-5; 16 bases are a match to TRBD2. Trimming cost V 4 bases and J 2 bases; bases outside gene matches: 7. The CDR3 totals 18 residues. CDR1 is MNHEY and CDR2 is SMNVEV in the germline V gene (reference sequence). The CDR3 nucleotides are TGTGCCAGCAGTTCGGGACTAGCGGGAGGGCCAGGTCAAGAGACCCAGTACTTC. It translates to CASSSGLAGGPGQETQYF.

The chain carries TRBV14 and TRBJ2-3; tentative D call: TRBD1 (6 bases). Trimming left V 1 base short and J 4 bases short, with 18 bases between. CDR1 SGHDN and CDR2 FVKESK come from the germline V gene. The CDR3 extends over 17 amino acids. The CDR3 reads CASSQGLTGIRADTQYF. The CDR3 DNA follows: TGTGCCAGCAGCCAAGGATTAACAGGGATAAGGGCAGATACGCAGTATTTT.

V usage is TRBV19 and J usage is TRBJ2-7, with TRBD2 matching over 8 bases. CDR1 and CDR2 from the germline V gene are LNHDA and SQIVND (reference sequence). The V gene end was trimmed by 3 bases and the J gene end by 0 bases; junction bases not matched to a gene: 1. The length of the CDR3 is 14 residues. The CDR3 region has the DNA TGTGCCAGTAGTATGGCGGGAGGCTCCTACGAGCAGTACTTC. Protein product: CASSMAGGSYEQYF.

This clone was recorded only once. This sequence joins TRBV28 and TRBJ1-4; D perhaps matches TRBD1 (6 bases). Germline V gives CDR1 MDHEN, CDR2 SYDVKM. This CDR3 has 13 residues. V dropped 3 bases and J dropped 10 bases, with 12 bases sitting between them. The CDR3 coding sequence is TGTGCCAGCAGTTTGGAACTGACAGGAAAACTGTTTTTT. Its protein product is CASSLELTGKLFF.

This sequence joins TRBV20-1 and TRBJ2-7, with 7 bases that match TRBD2. The ends lost 5 bases at V and 9 bases at J; junction bases unmatched: 7. CDR3 length: 11 residues. CDR1 DFQATT and CDR2 SNEGSKA come from the germline V gene (reference sequence). CDR3: CSALGGLVQYF. The CDR3 nucleotides are TGCAGTGCTCTGGGGGGGTTGGTGCAGTACTTC.

The rearrangement uses TRBV4-2 and TRBJ1-3, with a tentative D call TRBD1 (5 bases). The CDR3 has 15 residues. V was clipped by 6 bases and J by 3 bases, with 15 bases between them. CDR1 is LGHNA and CDR2 is YNFKEQ in the germline V gene. For the CDR3, the DNA is TGTGCCAGCAGGGAAGACCGCGGGGGTGGAAACACCATATATTTT. It codes for CASREDRGGGNTIYF.

CDR3 DNA sequence: TGTGCCAGCAGCCAAGATACTAGCGGGACTGTCTACAATGAGCAGTTCTTC. As protein: CASSQDTSGTVYNEQFF. This sequence joins TRBV4-2 and TRBJ2-1; 10 positions match TRBD2. Germline loops: CDR1 LGHNA, CDR2 YNFKEQ. J was trimmed by 3 bases and V by 0 bases; bases with no gene match: 5. This CDR3 spans 17 amino acids.

The gene calls are TRBV18 and TRBJ2-7; the D gene is possibly TRBD1 (5 bases). V lost 2 bases to trimming and J lost 4 bases, with 12 bases between them. Germline V lookup: CDR1 KGHSH, CDR2 LQKENI. The CDR3 runs 14 residues. In DNA, the CDR3 is TGTGCCAGCTCACCAAAGGTTCAGGGTTACGAGCAGTACTTC. Its translation: CASSPKVQGYEQYF.

The rearrangement joins TRBV6-5 to TRBJ2-2; 8 positions agree with TRBD2. CDR3 length: 15 residues. Germline V gives CDR1 MNHEY, CDR2 SVGAGI. V dropped 6 bases and J dropped 5; count of bases not matched to a gene: 8. CDR3 coding DNA: TGTGCCAGCAGCCCTCGGGGGGGTTGGACCGGGGAGCTGTTTTTT. Its protein product is CASSPRGGWTGELFF.

This sequence joins TRBV7-6 and TRBJ2-3, with 9 positions matching TRBD2. Germline V gives CDR1 SGHVS, CDR2 FNYEAQ. The V and J ends lost 5 bases and 4 bases, in that order; junction bases with no gene match: 13. The CDR3 covers 17 residues. CDR3 DNA sequence: TGTGCCAGCAGCCTCAGGGCCAGCGGGAGGATTGCAGATACGCAGTATTTT. Residues: CASSLRASGRIADTQYF.

The genes are TRBV28 and TRBJ2-7; 12 bases agree with TRBD2. Germline-derived CDR1 and CDR2 are MDHEN and SYDVKM. The CDR3 loop spans 13 amino acids. The J segment lost 5 bases and the V segment lost 9 bases, leaving 5 bases of the junction unmatched. The CDR3 sequence is CASGASGRDEQYF. Here the CDR3 DNA reads TGTGCCAGTGGGGCTAGCGGGAGGGACGAGCAGTACTTC.

The genes are TRBV6-1 and TRBJ2-5; 7 bases agree with TRBD1. The V gene end was trimmed by 6 bases and the J gene end by 2 bases; junction bases not matched to a gene: 6. This CDR3 comprises 14 residues. Germline V gives CDR1 MNHNS, CDR2 SASEGT. CDR3 protein: CASSWTGLQETQYF. The CDR3 bases are TGTGCCAGCAGCTGGACAGGACTTCAAGAGACCCAGTACTTC.

The chain has TRBV28 and TRBJ1-5, with TRBD1 as a possible D gene (6 bases). V was clipped by 7 bases and J by 6 bases, with 16 bases between them. The length of the CDR3 is 14 residues. Germline V lookup: CDR1 MDHEN, CDR2 SYDVKM. In DNA form, the CDR3 reads TGTGCCAGCATAGCCAGGGGTATTATTCAGCCCCAGCATTTT. Amino acids: CASIARGIIQPQHF.

The chain recombines TRBV28 with TRBJ2-7; D unclear. V shed 6 bases and J shed 2 bases, with 17 bases lying between them. This CDR3 has 15 residues. Germline V CDR1 and CDR2: MDHEN, SYDVKM. This CDR3 is CASRSSTRIPYEQYF. CDR3 bases: TGTGCCAGCAGAAGCTCGACACGAATACCCTACGAGCAGTACTTC.

As regards this clone: Germline is not matched at one junction end, which may reflect a read error. This chain uses TRBV7-2 with TRBJ2-7; TRBD1 might be the D (5 bases). Germline V gene lookup returns CDR1 SGHTA and CDR2 FQGNSA. CDR3 size: 12 residues. In DNA, the CDR3 is TGTGCCAGCAGCTTAAGTCAGGGTAAAATCGACTTC. Its protein is CASSLSQGKIDF.

V usage is TRBV27 and J usage is TRBJ2-1; 11 bases map to TRBD2. CDR3 size: 18 residues. V dropped 2 bases and J dropped 0; count of bases not matched to a gene: 6. Germline values: CDR1 MNHEY, CDR2 SMNVEV (reference sequence). The CDR3 is CASSLLAGGPISYNEQFF. For the CDR3, the DNA is TGTGCCAGCAGTTTACTAGCGGGAGGTCCCATCTCCTACAATGAGCAGTTCTTC.

The genes are TRBV20-1 and TRBJ1-1; no clear D gene. CDR1 and CDR2 from the germline V gene are DFQATT and SNEGSKA (reference sequence). The CDR3 totals 11 residues. The CDR3 protein is CTAQVITEAFF. CDR3 nucleotides: TGCACCGCCCAGGTAATCACTGAAGCTTTCTTT.

The rearrangement joins TRBV5-4 to TRBJ2-7, with 7 positions matching TRBD2. The length of the CDR3 is 14 residues. Germline V gives CDR1 SGHNT, CDR2 YYREEE (reference sequence). V shed 4 bases, J shed 5 bases, and the junction held 9 bases outside the gene matches. The CDR3 DNA follows: TGTGCCAGCAGCCCTGGACTGGGGAGGGACGAGCAGTACTTC. Residues: CASSPGLGRDEQYF.

The chain joins TRBV11-2 to TRBJ2-3; TRBD1 might be the D (6 bases). CDR3 length: 18 amino acids. Germline assignment: CDR1 SGHAT and CDR2 FQNNGV. The V gene lost 1 base and the J gene lost 5 bases, with 22 bases spanning the gap. The CDR3 spells CASSLVHNPGHRRDTQYF. CDR3 coding DNA: TGTGCCAGCAGCTTAGTCCATAACCCGGGACATCGCAGAGATACGCAGTATTTT.

The chain employs TRBV25-1 and TRBJ2-1; TRBD2 might be the D (5 bases). Germline lookup yields CDR1 MGHDK and CDR2 SYGVNS. The CDR3 extends over 10 amino acids. V lost 9 bases to trimming and J lost 9 bases, with 9 bases between them. CDR3 residues: CASGGFEQFF. The CDR3 region has the DNA TGTGCCAGTGGAGGCTTTGAGCAGTTCTTC.

This chain connects TRBV18 to TRBJ2-1; the D gene is possibly TRBD2 (6 bases). The CDR3 is 13 amino acids. Germline CDR1 is KGHSH and CDR2 is LQKENI. Trimming pared 3 bases from V and 5 bases from J, leaving 8 bases between. The CDR3 region has the DNA TGTGCCAGCTCACCGCGGGGAGACAATGAGCAGTTCTTC. Amino acid sequence: CASSPRGDNEQFF.

With regard to this clone: The same CDR3 also results from other DNA sequences found in this sample. The chain links TRBV6-5 to TRBJ1-5; maybe TRBD1 (5 bases). The CDR3 has 13 amino acids. Per germline, CDR1 MNHEY and CDR2 SVGAGI. Trimming shortened V by 6 bases and J by 0 bases, and 6 bases separated the two germline ends. CDR3 DNA: TGTGCCAGCAGCCAGGGTAGCAATCAGCCCCAGCATTTT. Protein product: CASSQGSNQPQHF.

V usage is TRBV5-1 and J usage is TRBJ2-5; TRBD2 might be the D (5 bases). This CDR3 contains 15 residues. V shed 0 bases and J shed 4 bases, with 13 bases lying between them. CDR1 SGHRS and CDR2 YFSETQ come from the germline V gene. The CDR3 DNA reads as TGCGCCAGCAGCTTGGGGGTTAGCGAGGGAGAGACCCAGTACTTC. Translated: CASSLGVSEGETQYF.

A single count supports this clone. The CDR3 reads CASSTRGGAYEKLFF. CDR3 in DNA: TGTGCCAGCAGTACCCGCGGAGGGGCTTATGAAAAACTGTTTTTT. This sequence joins TRBV6-6 and TRBJ1-4; TRBD1 is a possible D gene (5 bases). The CDR3 runs 15 residues. The V gene lost 5 bases and the J gene lost 6 bases, with 16 bases spanning the gap. Germline CDR1 and CDR2: MNHNY and SVGAGI (reference sequence).

The chain uses TRBV27 and TRBJ1-4; D is uncertain. Germline loops: CDR1 MNHEY, CDR2 SMNVEV (reference sequence). CDR3 length: 14 residues. V was clipped by 8 bases and J by 0 bases, with 10 bases between them. The CDR3 loop reads CASRRVATNEKLFF. The CDR3 nucleotides are TGTGCCAGCCGCCGAGTTGCAACTAATGAAAAACTGTTTTTT.

V gene TRBV4-3 combines with J gene TRBJ2-3; maybe TRBD2 (5 bases). V shed 3 bases and J shed 2 bases, with 9 bases lying between them. The CDR3 covers 14 residues. Germline V gives CDR1 LGHNA, CDR2 YSLEER. CDR3 residues: CASSQSRDTDTQYF. CDR3 nucleotides: TGCGCCAGCAGCCAGTCACGGGACACAGATACGCAGTATTTT.

This chain links TRBV4-2 with TRBJ2-7; unclear D gene. V lost 4 bases and J 6 bases, leaving 10 bases between the germline ends. Per germline, CDR1 LGHNA and CDR2 YNFKEQ. This CDR3 has 12 residues. The CDR3, as DNA: TGTGCCAGCAGCCCCTCTTCGGGCGAGCAGTACTTC. It specifies CASSPSSGEQYF.

The J gene is TRBJ2-1, the V gene TRBV4-1; 9 nucleotides line up with TRBD2. The length of the CDR3 is 15 residues. From germline, CDR1 is MGHRA and CDR2 YSYEKL. V shed 1 base, J shed 7 bases, and the junction held 5 bases outside the gene matches. This chain's CDR3 is CASSQGAGGGNEQFF. The CDR3 DNA sequence: TGCGCCAGCAGCCAAGGAGCGGGAGGAGGGAATGAGCAGTTCTTC.